This T cell receptor (beta chain) was recovered during a study of Graves' ophthalmopathy and Graves' hyperthyroidism. About the study: Peripheral blood was collected at initial diagnosis, before any treatment. The study, taken as a whole, reports: Most thyroid clonotypes expanded beyond 0.001 frequency were also found in blood.

About this clonotype itself: What it binds is unknown.

Germline CDR1 reads SGDLS; CDR2 reads YYNGEE. This CDR3 region has 14 residues. V was clipped by 0 bases and J by 4 bases, with 10 bases between them. Recruitment covered hyperthyroidism patients aged 18 to 65 whose new diagnosis was of under 2 months' duration. The study amplified TCR beta CDR3 regions using RNA transcripts. RT-PCR in the first round used HTBI primers; a second-round multiplex PCR followed. Each CDR3 protein is one row after TCRdb ran MiXCR on the multiplex PCR reads. The table lists some 410,000 distinct CDR3 sequences, under 25% of them singletons. V and J are TRBV9 and TRBJ1-1; a weak D match, TRBD1 (5 bases). This TCR was sampled from a woman aged 18-30 years with stable Graves' hyperthyroidism. The sample was peripheral blood. The CDR3 is CASSVGGLLTEAFF. For the CDR3, the DNA is TGTGCCAGCAGCGTAGGGGGACTGCTCACTGAAGCTTTCTTT. The full variable domain, completed using reference TRBV9 and TRBJ1-1, is DSGVTQTPKHLITATGQRVTLRCSPRSGDLSVYWYQQSLDQGLQFLIQYYNGEERAKGNILERFSAQQFPDLHSELNLSSLELGDSALYFCASSVGGLLTEAFFGQGTRLTVV.